This note documents a single TCR beta chain sequence. The antigen remains unidentified. This entry is derived from a study of a mutant IDH1 vaccine in newly diagnosed glioma. Study at large: The start of vaccination came 4-6 weeks after radiotherapy alone, or with temozolomide cycles. Previous treatment comprised radiotherapy, temozolomide, or both, mostly both. The week-35 safety follow-up was V12, and the week-47 study end was V13.

Time point given: week 35, safety follow-up. Topical imiquimod accompanied each vaccine dose, which consisted of 300 ug of mutant IDH1 20-mer peptide. Donors had new IDH1-mutant astrocytomas of WHO grade 3 or 4 (ATRX-lost). The assay was immunoSEQ multiplex PCR, and TCRdb's table has in-frame clones only and misses some. The sample has some 70,000 clones, 80% to 85% seen once. The input for sequencing was PBMCs, taken from a glioma patient whose treatment included an IDH1 peptide vaccine. The sequence was collected from a man aged 18 to 29 with glioma.

The CDR3: CASSLGFHEQYF. DNA for the CDR3: TGTGCCAGCAGCTTAGGGTTCCACGAGCAGTACTTC. The chain is built from TRBV7-9 and TRBJ2-7; D unclear. Germline values: CDR1 SEHNR, CDR2 FQNEAQ (reference sequence). This CDR3 comprises 12 residues. Trimming took 1 base from V and 5 from J, leaving 6 bases between them. Complete variable domain (other parts from reference TRBV7-9 and TRBJ2-7): DTGVSQNPRHKITKRGQNVTFRCDPISEHNRLYWYRQTLGQGPEFLTYFQNEAQLEKSRLLSDRFSAERPKGSFSTLEIQRTEQGDSAMYLCASSLGFHEQYFGPGTRLTVT.